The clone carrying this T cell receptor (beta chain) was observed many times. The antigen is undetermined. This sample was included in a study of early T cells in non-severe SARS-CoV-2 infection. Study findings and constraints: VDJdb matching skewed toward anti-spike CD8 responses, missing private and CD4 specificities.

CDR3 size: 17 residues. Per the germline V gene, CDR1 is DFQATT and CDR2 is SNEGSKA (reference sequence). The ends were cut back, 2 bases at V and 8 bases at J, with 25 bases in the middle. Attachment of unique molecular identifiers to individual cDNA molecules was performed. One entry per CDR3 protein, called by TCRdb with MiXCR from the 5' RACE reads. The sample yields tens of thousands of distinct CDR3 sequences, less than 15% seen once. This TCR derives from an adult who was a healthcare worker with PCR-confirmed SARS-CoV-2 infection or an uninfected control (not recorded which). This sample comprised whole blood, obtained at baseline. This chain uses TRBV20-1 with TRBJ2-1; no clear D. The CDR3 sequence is CSARTVPLLPMEHEQFF. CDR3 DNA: TGCAGTGCTAGAACTGTCCCCCTGCTCCCAATGGAGCATGAGCAGTTCTTC.